These T cell receptor beta chains were read from a single sample in a study of PD-L1 blockade in urothelial cancer. Here immunoSEQ multiplex PCR was the method, and the copy in TCRdb shows in-frame clones only, minus some. The table records tens of thousands of clones, roughly 82% of them present only once. Sample: PBMCs, taken around atezolizumab (anti-PD-L1) treatment. Source of these receptors: an older man with urothelial cancer. The CDR3 runs from the conserved cysteine through the conserved F or W. D genes are given only for firm matches. Size values are once, few and many counts, or a class for expanded clones, and some rows have none.

d_gene,abundance,j_gene,v_gene,CDR3nt,CDR3aa
TRBD1,once,TRBJ1-1,TRBV7-2,TGTGCCAGCAGCTTAATGACAGGGACTGAAGCTTTCTTT,CASSLMTGTEAFF
TRBD1,few,TRBJ2-7,TRBV5-1,TGCGCCAGCAGCTTGGCCGGGGACAGCTCCTACGAGCAGTACTTC,CASSLAGDSSYEQYF
NA,NA,TRBJ2-1,TRBV18,TGTGCCAGCTCTGGGAGTGAAGGGTCTGCTGAGCAGTTCTTC,CASSGSEGSAEQFF
NA,NA,TRBJ2-5,TRBV29-1,TGCAGCGTTGGAGAGACAGATGCGGAGACCCAGTACTTC,CSVGETDAETQYF
NA,NA,TRBJ2-2,TRBV7-2,TGTGCCAGCAGCGCTCTAGGAGGCAACACCGGGGAGCTGTTTTTT,CASSALGGNTGELFF
NA,NA,TRBJ2-2,TRBV11-2,TGTGCTAGAGAGGGGAACACCGGGGAGCTGTTTTTT,CAREGNTGELFF
NA,NA,TRBJ1-4,TRBV27,TGTGCCAGCAGGGACACTAAAAGTGAAAAACTGTTTTTT,CASRDTKSEKLFF
NA,NA,TRBJ1-5,TRBV19,TGTGCCAGTAGTATAGACAGGACTAAGCCCCAGCATTTT,CASSIDRTKPQHF
NA,NA,TRBJ2-3,TRBV9,TGTGCCAGCAGCGTAGAGGCCGCTGGGGGGTCGCAGTATTTT,CASSVEAAGGSQYF
NA,NA,TRBJ1-2,TRBV7-8,TGTGCCAGCAGTCCCCGCCCAGGGGACTATGGCTACACCTTC,CASSPRPGDYGYTF
TRBD2,NA,TRBJ2-7,TRBV4-3,TGCGCCAGCAGCCCGACTAGCTTCATTGGAGCCGAGCAGTACTTC,CASSPTSFIGAEQYF
TRBD2,NA,TRBJ2-1,TRBV10-3,TGTGCCATCAGTGCGACTAGCAGGTACAATGAGCAGTTCTTC,CAISATSRYNEQFF
TRBD2,NA,TRBJ2-2,TRBV5-4,TGTGCCAGCAGCTTGGTACTAGCGGGGGCGAACACCGGGGAGCTGTTTTTT,CASSLVLAGANTGELFF
NA,NA,TRBJ2-3,TRBV5-1,TGCGCCAGCAGCTTGGGGACTGCGGGGGATACGCAGTATTTT,CASSLGTAGDTQYF
TRBD1,NA,TRBJ1-2,TRBV4-2,TGTGCCAGCAGCCAGGACAGAGGGCGGGACAGTCGTGGCTACACCTTC,CASSQDRGRDSRGYTF
TRBD1,few,TRBJ1-1,TRBV7-9,TGTGCCAGCAGCTCCAGGGGGCCGACTGAAGCTTTCTTT,CASSSRGPTEAFF
NA,NA,TRBJ2-6,TRBV2,TGTGCCAGCAGTTCGGGACTCCCTGGGGCCAACGTCCTGACTTTC,CASSSGLPGANVLTF
TRBD2,NA,TRBJ2-5,TRBV28,TGTGCCAGCAGTTCCTCGAGACTAGCGGGAGGTAGGGAGACCCAGTACTTC,CASSSSRLAGGRETQYF
NA,NA,TRBJ1-2,TRBV6-5,TGTGCCAGCAGTTACTCCCCCTCGGGAGCTAACTATGGCTACACCTTC,CASSYSPSGANYGYTF
NA,NA,TRBJ1-6,TRBV6-1,TGTGCCAGCAGCGTGGGTCCGGGTAATTCACCCCTCCACTTT,CASSVGPGNSPLHF
NA,NA,TRBJ1-1,TRBV5-1,TGCGCCAGCAGCTTGGATACCGGGACACAAGAAGCTTTCTTT,CASSLDTGTQEAFF
TRBD2,NA,TRBJ2-7,TRBV7-9,TGTGCCAGCAGCTTAGGGGGGGGAATTGGCGAGCAGTACTTC,CASSLGGGIGEQYF
TRBD1,NA,TRBJ1-2,TRBV2,TGTGCCAGCAGCCGGGACAGGGAATCGGTGGGCTACACCTTC,CASSRDRESVGYTF
NA,NA,TRBJ2-2,TRBV9,TGTGCCAGCAGCGTAGTATTAGCCGGGGAGCTGTTTTTT,CASSVVLAGELFF
NA,NA,TRBJ2-7,TRBV27,TGTGCCAGCAGATCCCAGGGGACGTTCGCGTACGAGCAGTACTTC,CASRSQGTFAYEQYF
TRBD1,NA,TRBJ1-2,TRBV5-6,TGTGCCAGCAGCTTCCGGGACAGGGGATTCTATGGCTACACCTTC,CASSFRDRGFYGYTF
NA,medium-sized,TRBJ1-6,TRBV30,TGTGCCTGGAGTACCCCTCCCCAGGCAGTGGCCCTCCACTTT,CAWSTPPQAVALHF
TRBD2,NA,TRBJ2-1,TRBV5-1,TGCGCCAGCAGCCCAGAGCGGCGGGGGGTCAATGAGCAGTTCTTC,CASSPERRGVNEQFF
NA,NA,TRBJ2-4,TRBV28,TGTGCCAGCAGTTCATACTTTAACAAAAACATTCAGTACTTC,CASSSYFNKNIQYF
TRBD1,NA,TRBJ2-5,TRBV18,TGTGCCAGCTCCCGGGACAGCAAAGAGACCCAGTACTTC,CASSRDSKETQYF
NA,NA,TRBJ1-1,TRBV27,TGTGCCAGCAACTCGGGACACTTGAACACTGAAGCTTTCTTT,CASNSGHLNTEAFF
TRBD1,NA,TRBJ2-2,TRBV4-3,TGCGCCAGCAGCCGACATACCGGGACAGGGGGCTGGTCCGGGGAGCTGTTTTTT,CASSRHTGTGGWSGELFF
NA,NA,TRBJ1-3,TRBV5-1,TGCGCCAGCAGCCCGGGACACCGGATTGGAAACACCATATATTTT,CASSPGHRIGNTIYF
NA,NA,TRBJ2-2,TRBV5-1,TGCGCCACCCAGCAGGGGAACGGGGAGCTGTTTTTT,CATQQGNGELFF
NA,NA,TRBJ1-2,TRBV7-7,TGTGCCAGCAGCTTACGAGTGAGGGACTATGGCTACACCTTC,CASSLRVRDYGYTF
NA,NA,TRBJ1-3,TRBV5-1,TGCGCCAGCAGCTTCAGGGGTCCGCCAGGAAACACCATATATTTT,CASSFRGPPGNTIYF
NA,NA,TRBJ2-7,TRBV5-1,TGCGCCAGCAGCTTGACTACCTACTACGAGCAGTACTTC,CASSLTTYYEQYF
NA,NA,TRBJ1-2,TRBV6-4,TGTGCCAGCACAAACGACGGAGGGCGCTACACCTTC,CASTNDGGRYTF
TRBD1,NA,TRBJ1-4,TRBV6-6,TGTGCCAGCAGTGACAGGGGGGGCGAAAAACTGTTTTTT,CASSDRGGEKLFF
NA,NA,TRBJ2-5,TRBV30,TGTGCCTTATCCCTGGGCATAGAGACCCAGTACTTC,CALSLGIETQYF
TRBD2,NA,TRBJ2-2,TRBV5-1,TGCGCCAGCAGCGCGAGCGGGAGCGACACCGGGGAGCTGTTTTTT,CASSASGSDTGELFF
NA,NA,TRBJ1-5,TRBV5-6,TGTGCCAGCAGCTTGGTGGGGGCGGGCAATCAGCCCCAGCATTTT,CASSLVGAGNQPQHF
NA,few,TRBJ2-3,TRBV2,TGTGCCAGCAGTAGACTAGAAAGCACAGATACGCAGTATTTT,CASSRLESTDTQYF
TRBD2,once,TRBJ2-1,TRBV25-1,TGTGCCAGCAGTGAGTTGGGACGGGCTAGCGGGACAAACAATGAGCAGTTCTTC,CASSELGRASGTNNEQFF
NA,NA,TRBJ1-4,TRBV19,TGTGCCAGTAGTATGTCAGAAGAAAAACTGTTTTTT,CASSMSEEKLFF
TRBD1,NA,TRBJ1-2,TRBV19,TGTGCCAGTAGCAGGGACAGGGGAACTAACTATGGCTACACCTTC,CASSRDRGTNYGYTF
NA,NA,TRBJ1-1,TRBV18,TGTGCCAGCTCCCCGGGGAACACTGAAGCTTTCTTT,CASSPGNTEAFF
TRBD1,NA,TRBJ1-5,TRBV4-1,TGCGCCAGCAGCCAAGTACCCGGGACAGAAAATCAGCCCCAGCATTTT,CASSQVPGTENQPQHF
NA,NA,TRBJ2-3,TRBV11-3,TGTGCCAGCAGCTTGGGCTCCTATCCCACAGATACGCAGTATTTT,CASSLGSYPTDTQYF
NA,few,TRBJ2-1,TRBV28,TGTGCCACCAGAGGTGAGAGGACCTACAATGAGCAGTTCTTC,CATRGERTYNEQFF
NA,few,TRBJ1-3,TRBV5-5,TGTGCCAGCAGCTCCGACAGTTACTCTGGAAACACCATATATTTT,CASSSDSYSGNTIYF
NA,NA,TRBJ2-1,TRBV4-3,TGCGCCAGCAGCCTTCAAACAGTGAGCAATGAGCAGTTCTTC,CASSLQTVSNEQFF
NA,few,TRBJ2-7,TRBV15,TGTGCCACCAGCCTAGGGGAGGCGGAGTTTTACGAGCAGTACTTC,CATSLGEAEFYEQYF
NA,few,TRBJ2-3,TRBV27,TGTGCCAGCAGTTACAGGGGCACAGATACGCAGTATTTT,CASSYRGTDTQYF
NA,NA,TRBJ2-2,TRBV15,TGTGCCACCAGCAGAGATCGTTTGAGGGTCACCGGGGAGCTGTTTTTT,CATSRDRLRVTGELFF